Each of the 8 T cell receptor beta chains below was sequenced from the same sample in a study of T cells after yellow fever vaccination (dated by TCRdb to the late 2010s). Libraries came from 5' RACE. The sequencing machine was an Illumina NovaSeq 6000. Through fastp at Q25 and MiXCR, TCRdb rebuilt clones from the public reads, retaining in-frame beta chains. Duplicate CDR3 protein sequences are folded into a single record with the most common DNA and genes. Present in this sample are some 420,000 distinct CDR3 sequences, around 19% of which were seen just once. The ten biggest clones cover about 18% of the sample. What the treatment or condition label conveys for this sample: live attenuated yellow fever vaccine strain. The sample in question was PBMCs, obtained before the yellow fever booster vaccination. These TCRs come from a man between 18 and 29 years old who received the YFV17D yellow fever vaccine.

The gene calls are TRBV20-1 and TRBJ2-1, with D possibly being TRBD2 (6 bases). The ends were cut back, 5 bases at V and 15 bases at J, with 20 bases in the middle. In germline, CDR1 is DFQATT, CDR2 SNEGSKA (reference sequence). The length of the CDR3 is 12 residues. The CDR3 reads CSASNTAGRGFF. DNA of the CDR3: TGCAGTGCTTCCAACACCGCGGGGAGAGGGTTCTTC.

The J gene is TRBJ2-7, the V gene TRBV2; 8 positions agree with TRBD1. V lost 7 bases to trimming and J lost 4 bases; unmatched junction nucleotides: 6. CDR3 length equals 13 residues. The germline V gene encodes CDR1 SNHLY and CDR2 FYNNEI. This CDR3 reads CASNGQGIYEQYV. For the CDR3, the DNA is TGTGCCAGCAACGGACAGGGAATTTACGAGCAGTACGTC.

This clonotype was observed a few times. The chain recombines TRBV7-2 with TRBJ2-7, with D unresolved. The V gene lost 5 bases and the J gene lost 4 bases, with 9 bases spanning the gap. The germline gives CDR1 SGHTA, CDR2 FQGNSA. This CDR3 is 12 amino acids long. The CDR3: CASSGWGYEQYF. In DNA form, the CDR3 reads TGTGCCAGCAGCGGCTGGGGATACGAGCAGTACTTC.

V gene TRBV28 combines with J gene TRBJ2-3; the D is unclear. CDR3 length: 15 amino acids. Germline loops: CDR1 MDHEN, CDR2 SYDVKM. The V gene lost 3 bases and the J gene lost 0 bases, with 10 bases spanning the gap. The CDR3 DNA reads as TGTGCCAGCAGTTTTGGGCCTGCTAGCACAGATACGCAGTATTTT. Translated: CASSFGPASTDTQYF.

This clonotype was picked up many times. The chain employs TRBV20-1 and TRBJ2-4; D possibly corresponds to TRBD2 (6 bases). V was shortened by 6 bases and J by 2 bases, with 17 bases between the two germline ends. The CDR3 covers 15 residues. CDR1 is DFQATT and CDR2 is SNEGSKA in the germline V gene (reference sequence). The CDR3 nucleotides read TGCAGTGCAGCCGGAGTTAGCGGTCCCAAAAACATTCAGTACTTC. Its protein is CSAAGVSGPKNIQYF.

The chain links TRBV27 to TRBJ1-1; D unresolved. CDR1 is MNHEY, CDR2 SMNVEV, per germline (reference sequence). Trimming removed 4 bases from V and 4 bases from J, with 10 bases in between. This CDR3 region has 13 residues. CDR3 loop: CASSSYPVTEAFF. The CDR3 DNA sequence: TGTGCCAGCAGTTCTTATCCAGTCACTGAAGCTTTCTTT.

This clonotype occurred a few times. The DNA for the CDR3 is TGTGCCTGGAGTACGCGACAGGGTGAAGCTTTCTTT. Protein sequence: CAWSTRQGEAFF. The J gene is TRBJ1-1, the V gene TRBV30, with 7 bases matching TRBD1. The junction had 4 bases not matched to a gene; V was cut back by 2 bases and J by 7 bases. The CDR3 extends over 12 amino acids. Germline assignment: CDR1 GTSNPN and CDR2 SVGIG (reference sequence).

CDR3 sequence (DNA): TGCAGTGCTATAGAAACTAGCTACAATGAGCAGTTCTTC. Translation: CSAIETSYNEQFF. The rearrangement joins TRBV20-1 to TRBJ2-1; tentatively, D is TRBD2 (5 bases). V lost 4 bases to trimming and J lost 3 bases, with 10 bases between them. The CDR3 has 13 residues. Germline CDR1 DFQATT, CDR2 SNEGSKA (reference sequence).